This T cell receptor beta chain was documented in a study of blood T cell repertoires in COVID-19. As for the study in general: The samples span acute and convalescent COVID-19 from the United States, Italy and Spain. From T cells, B-cell-depleted T cells, or PBMCs came the material, which was cDNA or gDNA.

The CDR3 spans 16 residues. The germline CDR1 and CDR2 sequences are SGHAT and FQDESV (reference sequence). The J segment lost 2 bases and the V segment lost 5 bases, leaving 5 bases of the junction unmatched. Per the original data handling: Reference gene primer amplification gave estimated nucleated cell counts. Data came from immunoSEQ multiplex PCR; TCRdb stores just in-frame clones and leaves some out. V, J and clone size are taken as reported in that table, and D and trimming were inferred from the DNA itself. The top ten clones hold 1.5% to 2% of a sample with fewer than 200,000 clones, approximately 90% of them seen once.

The chain uses TRBV11-1 and TRBJ2-5, with 13 bases aligning to TRBD2. Sequencing used peripheral blood. The sequence derives from a woman aged 45 to 65 with acute or convalescent COVID-19. In DNA form, the CDR3 reads TGTGCCAGCAGCCGTACTAGCGGGGGGGGACAAGAGACCCAGTACTTC. Translated, it gives CASSRTSGGGQETQYF.